This TCR beta chain was recovered during a study of T cell responses to AZD1222 COVID-19 vaccine. Looking at the study overall: Pooled samples include second doses given at about 4 or 12 weeks.

Study outcomes and limitations: White British donors predominated, females outnumbered males, and clonal diversity was possibly underestimated. Repertoire sampling occurred only after the peak T cell response. Breadth and depth of Spike-specific TCRs rose after two AZD1222 doses.

The data were produced by immunoSEQ multiplex PCR, yet TCRdb's version contains in-frame clones alone and is incomplete. The table lists 95,000 to 110,000 clones, 91% of them singletons. For this clone: The antigen is unknown.

The CDR3 spans 14 residues. V lost 7 bases to trimming and J lost 0 bases, with 12 bases between them. Germline V gives CDR1 LNHDA, CDR2 SQIVND (reference sequence). This sequence was found in an adult in good health. The sample consisted of peripheral blood, taken on day 0 of AZD1222 vaccination. The V call is TRBV19, the J call TRBJ1-2; D gene ambiguous. The CDR3 sequence is CASTTLDTNYGYTF. The CDR3 bases are TGTGCCAGTACAACGCTAGATACTAACTATGGCTACACCTTC.